Presented here are 27 T cell receptor beta chains from one specimen sequenced in a study of blood T cell repertoires in COVID-19. Sequencing used immunoSEQ multiplex PCR; TCRdb keeps in-frame clones, though not all of them. The table includes under 350,000 clones, more than 85% detected once. Sequencing used peripheral blood. These receptors all come from a man aged 40-49 years with acute or convalescent COVID-19.

The chain combines TRBV6-1 with TRBJ1-5; unclear D gene. Germline V gene sequence: CDR1 MNHNS, CDR2 SASEGT. V was pared by 0 bases and J by 6 bases, with 6 bases between. This CDR3 has 13 amino acids. The DNA of the CDR3 is TGTGCCAGCAGTGAAGCGTATAGTCAGCCCCAGCATTTT. Translation: CASSEAYSQPQHF.

The rearrangement links TRBV9 to TRBJ2-3; 9 nucleotides agree with TRBD2. Losses at the gene ends were 0 bases for V and 4 bases for J; bases not matched to a gene: 0. The CDR3 covers 14 residues. The germline gives CDR1 SGDLS, CDR2 YYNGEE. The DNA for the CDR3 is TGTGCCAGCAGCGTAGGCGGGGGGGCAGATACGCAGTATTTT. As protein: CASSVGGGADTQYF.

The V and J genes are TRBV5-1 and TRBJ1-2; 9 nucleotides line up with TRBD1. Germline assignment: CDR1 SGHRS and CDR2 YFSETQ. This CDR3 is 15 amino acids long. The junction had 6 bases not matched to a gene; V was cut back by 4 bases and J by 2 bases. CDR3 in amino acids: CASSPVTGGNYGYTF. The CDR3 region has the DNA TGCGCCAGCAGCCCAGTCACAGGGGGCAACTATGGCTACACCTTC.

The V and J genes are TRBV5-1 and TRBJ1-3; 9 bases agree with TRBD1. The V and J ends lost 0 bases and 0 bases, in that order; junction bases with no gene match: 13. The CDR3 is made up of 20 amino acids. The germline V gene has CDR1 SGHRS and CDR2 YFSETQ. The CDR3 DNA reads TGCGCCAGCAGCTTGGGAAGGACAGGGGCCTTCCTTAGCTCTGGAAACACCATATATTTT. Translation: CASSLGRTGAFLSSGNTIYF.

A single count supports this clone. The chain has TRBV19 and TRBJ1-1; the match to TRBD1 covers 8 bases. With 7 bases clipped from V and 0 bases from J, the junction kept 7 bases outside the gene matches. CDR1 is LNHDA and CDR2 is SQIVND in the germline V gene (reference sequence). This CDR3 is built from 15 residues. The CDR3 region is CASTVTGALNTEAFF. DNA of the CDR3: TGTGCCAGTACCGTGACAGGGGCTTTGAACACTGAAGCTTTCTTT.

The gene calls are TRBV19 and TRBJ1-2; D perhaps matches TRBD1 (6 bases). Germline V gene data show CDR1 as LNHDA and CDR2 as SQIVND (reference sequence). This CDR3 is built from 15 residues. The V end lost 1 base, the J end lost 2 bases, and 11 bases lay between the germline ends. This CDR3 reads CASSIAGVGNYGYTF. The CDR3 bases are TGTGCCAGTAGTATAGCAGGGGTCGGAAACTATGGCTACACCTTC. The variable domain in full, with the rest retrieved from reference TRBV19 and TRBJ1-2, is DGGITQSPKYLFRKEGQNVTLSCEQNLNHDAMYWYRQDPGQGLRLIYYSQIVNDFQKGDIAEGYSVSREKKESFPLTVTSAQKNPTAFYLCASSIAGVGNYGYTFGSGTRLTVV.

V and J are TRBV10-3 and TRBJ1-3; no definite D call. The V gene's germline CDR1 is ENHRY and CDR2 SYGVKD. This CDR3 is built from 15 residues. V was trimmed by 7 bases and J by 0 bases, leaving 13 bases between them. The CDR3 nucleotides are TGTGCCATCAACCCTGACACCCACTCTGGAAACACCATATATTTT. Protein: CAINPDTHSGNTIYF.

This chain connects TRBV6-5 to TRBJ2-7, with TRBD1 matching over 7 bases. V shed 4 bases, J shed 6 bases, and the junction held 3 bases outside the gene matches. Germline loops: CDR1 MNHEY, CDR2 SVGAGI. The CDR3 sequence is 12 residues long. DNA of the CDR3: TGTGCCAGCAGTTCCCCAGGGGGCGAGCAGTACTTC. It is translated as CASSSPGGEQYF.

This clone appeared a single time. This sequence joins TRBV6-5 and TRBJ1-2; tentative D call: TRBD1 (5 bases). The CDR3 has 14 amino acids. Germline CDR1 is MNHEY and CDR2 is SVGAGI. The V end was cut by 6 bases, the J end by 4 bases, with 15 bases between. The CDR3 bases are TGTGCCAGCAGGACCCTAGACAGAGGCTATGGCTACACCTTC. This translates into CASRTLDRGYGYTF.

The chain joins TRBV5-8 to TRBJ1-3; the D gene is possibly TRBD1 (6 bases). The V gene lost 6 bases and the J gene lost 2 bases, with 15 bases spanning the gap. Germline-derived CDR1 and CDR2 are SGHTS and YDEGEE. The CDR3 is 15 residues long. CDR3 loop: CASTDSGGPGNTIYF. The CDR3 region has the DNA TGTGCCAGCACCGACTCCGGGGGGCCTGGAAACACCATATATTTT.

The rearrangement uses TRBV7-8 and TRBJ1-1; the match to TRBD1 covers 9 bases. Germline V gene lookup returns CDR1 SGHVS and CDR2 FQNEAQ. The CDR3 covers 16 residues. Unmatched junction bases numbered 8, after V lost 1 base and J lost 5 bases. CDR3 DNA: TGTGCCAGCAGCTTAGTTCCGGGACAGGGACGAACTGAAGCTTTCTTT. Amino acids: CASSLVPGQGRTEAFF.

This clone was detected once. V and J are TRBV10-2 and TRBJ2-7, with D possibly TRBD1 on 6 matching bases. The CDR3 has 14 amino acids. V lost 6 bases, J lost 0 bases, and 12 bases lay in between. Germline V lookup: CDR1 WSHSY, CDR2 SAAADI. The CDR3 loop reads CASSRDTDSYEQYF. CDR3 nucleotides: TGCGCCAGCAGCCGGGACACGGACTCCTACGAGCAGTACTTC.

The genes are TRBV18 and TRBJ1-2; D might be TRBD1 (5 bases). V shed 6 bases and J shed 3 bases, with 11 bases lying between them. The length of the CDR3 is 13 residues. The germline gives CDR1 KGHSH, CDR2 LQKENI. In DNA, the CDR3 is TGTGCCAGCTCTACGAGCAGGGACTATGGCTACACCTTC. The encoded protein is CASSTSRDYGYTF. The full variable domain, completed using reference TRBV18 and TRBJ1-2, is NAGVMQNPRHLVRRRGQEARLRCSPMKGHSHVYWYRQLPEEGLKFMVYLQKENIIDESGMPKERFSAEFPKEGPSILRIQQVVRGDSAAYFCASSTSRDYGYTFGSGTRLTVV.

V and J are TRBV30 and TRBJ1-6; 7 bases map to TRBD1. V shed 0 bases and J 5 bases; nucleotides not matched to a gene: 4. The CDR3 runs to 15 residues. Germline CDR1 is GTSNPN and CDR2 is SVGIG (reference sequence). In nucleotides, the CDR3 is TGTGCCTGGAGTGTACAAGGGGGCCATAATTCACCCCTCCACTTT. This sequence encodes CAWSVQGGHNSPLHF.

This clone was recorded a few times. The genes are TRBV11-2 and TRBJ1-5; the D gene is possibly TRBD1 (6 bases). The CDR3 has 18 residues. V was cut by 1 base and J by 5 bases, with 21 bases left in between. Germline values: CDR1 SGHAT, CDR2 FQNNGV. The CDR3 loop is CASSLGRDTELLDQPQHF. Here the CDR3 DNA reads TGTGCCAGCAGCTTAGGCCGGGACACCGAGCTCCTAGATCAGCCCCAGCATTTT.

The genes are TRBV11-2 and TRBJ2-1; 8 nucleotides match TRBD2. CDR3 length: 17 amino acids. Trimming removed 6 bases from V and 0 bases from J; junction bases left unmatched: 10. Germline CDR1 and CDR2: SGHAT and FQNNGV. The CDR3 loop reads CASRRWGGGSSYNEQFF. The CDR3 DNA is TGTGCCAGCAGACGCTGGGGCGGGGGGAGCTCCTACAATGAGCAGTTCTTC.

The chain joins TRBV14 to TRBJ1-2; a weak D match, TRBD1 (6 bases). V lost 5 bases and J lost 2, with 12 bases in between. Germline values: CDR1 SGHDN, CDR2 FVKESK. CDR3 length: 14 residues. The chain's CDR3 is CASSTQTGNYGYTF. In DNA form, the CDR3 reads TGTGCCAGCAGCACCCAAACAGGGAACTATGGCTACACCTTC.

The rearrangement uses TRBV24-1 and TRBJ2-5, with D possibly TRBD1 on 6 matching bases. In germline, CDR1 is KGHDR, CDR2 SFDVKD. The V end was cut by 5 bases, the J end by 2 bases, with 11 bases between. This CDR3 comprises 14 residues. CDR3 sequence (DNA): TGTGCCACCAGTGTACTCGACAGGCAAGAGACCCAGTACTTC. It translates to CATSVLDRQETQYF.

As concerns this clone: No DNA is shown, since the ends of the CDR3 on it are uncertain; the CDR3 is the one TCRdb lists. The V gene is TRBV21-1, the J gene TRBJ1-5. TRBV21-1 is deemed a pseudogene. The length of the CDR3 is 20 amino acids, counting both ends. The CDR3 is CARASSAPAKGVQPNQPQHF.

This chain links TRBV19 with TRBJ1-2; 7 nucleotides match TRBD1. Germline trimming cut 4 bases from V and 4 bases from J; bases unmatched to any gene: 15. Looked up from germline, CDR1 is LNHDA and CDR2 is SQIVND (reference sequence). This CDR3 is 17 amino acids long. This CDR3 is CASSTWTGSSRSYGYTF. The CDR3, as DNA: TGTGCCAGTAGTACTTGGACAGGTTCATCTCGCTCCTATGGCTACACCTTC.

The chain couples TRBV10-3 to TRBJ1-2; 9 nucleotides align to TRBD1. This CDR3 is 14 amino acids long. Germline V CDR1 and CDR2: ENHRY, SYGVKD. The J segment lost 2 bases and the V segment lost 5 bases, leaving 3 bases of the junction unmatched. The CDR3 region has the DNA TGTGCCATCAGTACAGGGGGCGCGAACTATGGCTACACCTTC. It specifies CAISTGGANYGYTF.

The chain combines TRBV18 with TRBJ1-6; tentative D call: TRBD1 (5 bases). This CDR3 contains 12 residues. The V and J ends lost 6 bases and 9 bases respectively, with 9 bases between them. Germline-derived CDR1 and CDR2 are KGHSH and LQKENI. The chain's CDR3 is CASSSDSSPLHF. CDR3 sequence (DNA): TGTGCCAGCTCCTCTGACAGTTCACCCCTCCACTTT.

V and J are TRBV27 and TRBJ1-2; 7 bases line up with TRBD1. The CDR3 spans 14 residues. J lost 2 bases, V lost 3 bases, and 3 bases had no gene match. Germline V gives CDR1 MNHEY, CDR2 SMNVEV (reference sequence). CDR3 nucleotides: TGTGCCAGCAGTTTTTCGACAGGGAACTATGGCTACACCTTC. This encodes CASSFSTGNYGYTF.

This sequence joins TRBV3-1 (or the pseudogene TRBV3-2) and TRBJ1-2; 10 positions match TRBD1. CDR3 length: 18 amino acids. CDR1 is LGHDT and CDR2 is YNNKEL in the germline V gene (reference sequence). Trimming at V came to 4 bases and at J to 5 bases, leaving 16 bases not matched to a gene. In DNA form, the CDR3 reads TGTGCCAGCAGCCTCGAACCAAGACAGGGGGCGAAGGGATATGGCTACACCTTC. This gives the protein CASSLEPRQGAKGYGYTF.

The rearrangement uses TRBV6-6 and TRBJ1-4; the D gene is possibly TRBD1 (6 bases). This CDR3 region has 14 residues. Germline CDR1 MNHNY, CDR2 SVGAGI (reference sequence). V lost 6 bases, J lost 3 bases, and 11 bases lay in between. The CDR3 spells CASSRTAANEKLFF. DNA of the CDR3: TGTGCCAGCAGCAGGACAGCAGCTAATGAAAAACTGTTTTTT.

The chain links TRBV5-1 to TRBJ1-1, with TRBD1 matching over 8 bases. From germline, CDR1 is SGHRS and CDR2 YFSETQ. V dropped 4 bases and J dropped 0; count of bases not matched to a gene: 8. This CDR3 is 16 amino acids long. CDR3 loop: CASSPGPGGMNTEAFF. CDR3 nucleotide sequence: TGCGCCAGCAGCCCAGGTCCAGGGGGCATGAACACTGAAGCTTTCTTT.

This chain connects TRBV6-5 to TRBJ2-7; 8 bases fit TRBD1. Unmatched junction bases numbered 9, after V lost 6 bases and J lost 2 bases. The germline V gene has CDR1 MNHEY and CDR2 SVGAGI. This CDR3 spans 15 amino acids. Here the CDR3 reads CASRDRQGRPYEQYF. The CDR3 nucleotides read TGTGCCAGCAGGGATAGACAGGGGAGGCCCTACGAGCAGTACTTC.